This T cell receptor (beta chain) is drawn from a study of OX40 agonist ivuxolimab in advanced cancers. Turning to the study itself: Patients received the agonistic anti-OX40 (CD134) antibody ivuxolimab. Study-level findings and limits: Mean expanded clone counts were higher in CD8+ than CD4+ T cells.

With respect to this clone: Antigen specificity is unknown.

This table comes from immunoSEQ multiplex PCR, and its TCRdb copy is limited to in-frame clones, with some not included. The data show 95,000 to 120,000 clones, with approximately 90% seen just once and roughly 0.66% held by the top ten. Patients had blood sampled at baseline and again on cycle 4 day 1 and cycle 7 day 1. Germline V CDR1 and CDR2: SGHTA, FQGNSA. The CDR3 loop spans 15 amino acids. The V end was cut by 3 bases, the J end by 3 bases, with 15 bases between. The chain is built from TRBV7-2 and TRBJ2-7; D gene unclear. This clonotype originated in an adult with an advanced solid tumor such as melanoma, head and neck, liver or kidney cancer. This specimen consisted of CD4+ or CD8+ T cells sorted from blood, obtained in a trial of the OX40 agonist ivuxolimab. As DNA, the CDR3 is TGTGCCAGCAGCTTCGCGGACGCAGGCTTCTACGAGCAGTACTTC. Protein sequence: CASSFADAGFYEQYF.